In its sample, the clone carrying this T cell receptor (beta chain) is medium-sized. Assay: immunoSEQ multiplex PCR; the TCRdb copy retains only in-frame clones and omits some. The data hold tens of thousands of clones, with 31% observed a single time. This record comes from a study of tumour-infiltrating T cells in Burkitt lymphoma. Study as a whole: Survival, overall and progression-free, tracked with productive clonality.

The CDR3 is made up of 13 amino acids. V was trimmed by 6 bases and J by 7 bases, leaving 13 bases between them. Germline lookup yields CDR1 SGHAT and CDR2 FQNNGV. Sequenced material: tumor tissue. This chain uses TRBV11-2 with TRBJ1-5; the D gene is possibly TRBD1 (6 bases). The receptor was isolated from a human donor with Burkitt lymphoma. The DNA for the CDR3 is TGTGCCAGCAGTAGGGGGGATCGGCAGCCCCAGCATTTT. It codes for CASSRGDRQPQHF.